Listed here are 5 T cell receptor gamma chains from one sample, sequenced in a study of Vδ1+ human thymocytes. No antigen has been assigned to these receptors. The template was reverse-transcribed extracted RNA. CDR3 amplicons came from multiplex PCR with pooled V-gene forward and constant-region reverse primers. TCRdb reanalysed the multiplex PCR reads with CATT. The table lists roughly 11,000 gamma-chain clones, about 46% of them singletons, with less than 2.5% in the top ten. Study-wide findings and caveats: Highly polyclonal TRG and TRD repertoires with Gaussian CDR3 length distributions appeared in thymus.

Sequenced: Vdelta1+ gamma-delta thymocytes from the thymus. This sample's subset: FACS-sorted CD3+ TCRalphabeta- TCRVdelta1+ TCRVdelta2- thymocytes. All receptors come from a boy in the first two years of life who had congenital heart surgery.

V usage is TRGV9 and J usage is TRGJ1 or TRGJ2. The CDR3 consists of 12 residues. The V gene end was trimmed by 4 bases and the J gene end by 3 bases; junction bases not matched to a gene: 3. The germline CDR1 and CDR2 sequences are GITISATS and ISYDGTV (reference sequence). In nucleotides, the CDR3 is TGTGCCTTGTGGGATTTTTATTATAAGAAACTCTTT. The encoded protein is CALWDFYYKKLF.

The chain combines TRGV9 with TRGJ1 or TRGJ2. Matching the DNA to germline supplied the J gene, which TCRdb does not give. CDR1 and CDR2 from the germline V gene are GITISATS and ISYDGTV (reference sequence). Trimming removed 6 bases from V and 7 bases from J; junction bases left unmatched: 6. This CDR3 region has 11 residues. The DNA of the CDR3 is TGTGCCTTGTGGTATCGGTATAAGAAACTCTTT. This encodes CALWYRYKKLF.

This chain links TRGV2 with TRGJ1 or TRGJ2. The J gene was missing in TCRdb and was found by matching the end of the DNA to germline. Per the germline V gene, CDR1 is EGSNGY and CDR2 is YDSYNSKV. This CDR3 contains 11 residues. Trimming removed 1 base from V and 8 bases from J; junction bases left unmatched: 2. The DNA of the CDR3 is TGTGCCACCTGGGACGGCAATAAGAAACTCTTT. Translating it yields CATWDGNKKLF.

Comments on this clone: Other DNA sequences within the sample encode an identical CDR3. This chain links TRGV5 with TRGJ1 or TRGJ2. No J gene was available from TCRdb, and it was assigned here by a germline match of the DNA. Germline CDR1 VINAFY, CDR2 YDVSNSKD. The CDR3 totals 13 residues. The V gene end was trimmed by 0 bases and the J gene end by 6 bases; junction bases not matched to a gene: 5. CDR3 region: CATWDRPPYKKLF. The CDR3 DNA sequence: TGTGCCACCTGGGACAGGCCGCCTTATAAGAAACTCTTT.

This rearrangement joins TRGV5 to TRGJ1 or TRGJ2. TCRdb supplies no J gene; here it was assigned by aligning the nucleotide sequence to germline. V was pared by 0 bases and J by 4 bases, with 6 bases of the junction left unmatched. This CDR3 comprises 14 residues. Germline CDR1 VINAFY, CDR2 YDVSNSKD. The CDR3 loop is CATWDRPGYYKKLF. The CDR3 DNA reads as TGTGCCACCTGGGACAGGCCCGGGTATTATAAGAAACTCTTT.